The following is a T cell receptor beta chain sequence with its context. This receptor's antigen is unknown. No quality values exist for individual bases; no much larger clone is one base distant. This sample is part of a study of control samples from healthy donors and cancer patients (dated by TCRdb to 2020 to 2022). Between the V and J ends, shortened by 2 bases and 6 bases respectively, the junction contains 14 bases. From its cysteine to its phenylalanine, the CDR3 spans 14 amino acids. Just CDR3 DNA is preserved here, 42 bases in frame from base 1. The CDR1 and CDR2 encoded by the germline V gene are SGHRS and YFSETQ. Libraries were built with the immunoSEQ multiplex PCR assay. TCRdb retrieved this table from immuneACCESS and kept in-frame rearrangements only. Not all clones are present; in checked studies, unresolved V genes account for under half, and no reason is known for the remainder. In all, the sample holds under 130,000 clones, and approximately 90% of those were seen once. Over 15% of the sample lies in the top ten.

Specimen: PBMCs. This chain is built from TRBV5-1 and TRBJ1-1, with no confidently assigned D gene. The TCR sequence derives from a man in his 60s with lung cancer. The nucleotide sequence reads TGCGCCAGCAGCTTAATACCAGATAAAGCTGAAGCTTTCTTT. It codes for CASSLIPDKAEAFF.